Listed here is a single TCR beta chain. The antigen is unknown. The repertoire was sequenced with immunoSEQ multiplex PCR; TCRdb's copy has only in-frame clones and lacks some. This sample has some 400,000 clones; 75% to 90% occur once, and the top ten carry over 1.5%. V lost 5 bases and J 3 bases, leaving 17 bases between the germline ends. Germline values: CDR1 SEHNR, CDR2 FQNEAQ (reference sequence). The CDR3 contains 16 residues. The data belong to a study of Ad26.COV2.S vaccination and SARS-CoV-2 variants. Overall study context: Donor participated within the Ad26.COV2.S arm of the COV1001 trial. Study-level results: Measurement of non-spike TCR breadth gave similar results in vaccine and placebo recipients.

The treatment denotes: some 19 received Ad26.COV2.S at low or high dose, single or two shots; a few received placebo; per-sample allocation not given. At day 63 after the first vaccine or placebo injection, samples were drawn. Cohort 1b enrolled adults aged 18-55 years in Boston. Spike of the Wuhan-strain SARS-CoV-2 was expressed by an Ad26 vector, which formed the vaccine. The sequenced sample was peripheral blood, obtained in a trial of Ad26.COV2.S vaccine versus placebo. The rearrangement joins TRBV7-9 to TRBJ1-3; possibly TRBD1 for D (5 bases). The receptor comes from a person aged 18-65 years who received the Ad26.COV2.S COVID-19 vaccine or a placebo. The CDR3 DNA is TGTGCCAGCAGCGGCGACAGTGATCGAGGTGGAAACACCATATATTTT. Translating gives CASSGDSDRGGNTIYF. The full variable domain, its missing parts supplied by reference TRBV7-9 and TRBJ1-3, is DTGVSQNPRHKITKRGQNVTFRCDPISEHNRLYWYRQTLGQGPEFLTYFQNEAQLEKSRLLSDRFSAERPKGSFSTLEIQRTEQGDSAMYLCASSGDSDRGGNTIYFGEGSWLTVV.